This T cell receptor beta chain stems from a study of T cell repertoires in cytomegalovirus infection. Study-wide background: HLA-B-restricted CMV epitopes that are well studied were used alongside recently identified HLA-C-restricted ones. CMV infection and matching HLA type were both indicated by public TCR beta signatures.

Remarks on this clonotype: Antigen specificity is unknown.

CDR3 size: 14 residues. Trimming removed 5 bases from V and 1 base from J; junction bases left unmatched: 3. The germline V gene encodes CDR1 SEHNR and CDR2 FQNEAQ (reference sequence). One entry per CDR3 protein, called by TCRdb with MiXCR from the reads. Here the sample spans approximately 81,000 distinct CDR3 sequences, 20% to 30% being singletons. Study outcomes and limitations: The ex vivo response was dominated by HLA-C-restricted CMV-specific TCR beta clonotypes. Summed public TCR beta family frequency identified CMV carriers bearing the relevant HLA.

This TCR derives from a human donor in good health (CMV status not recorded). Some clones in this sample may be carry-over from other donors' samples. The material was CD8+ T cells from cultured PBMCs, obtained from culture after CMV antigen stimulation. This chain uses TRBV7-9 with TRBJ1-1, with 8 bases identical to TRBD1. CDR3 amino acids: CASSTTGANTEAFF. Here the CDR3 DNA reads TGTGCCAGCAGCACGACAGGGGCGAACACTGAAGCTTTCTTT.